This TCR beta chain appears in the sequencing data of a study of CD8+CD57+ T cells in acquired aplastic anemia. Study-level information: Isolated CD4+ and CD8+ cells, once sorted, yielded DNA averaging roughly 3.2 ug.

Genomic DNA was employed as the template in profiling TCR beta VDJ and CDR3. MiXCR, run by TCRdb on the reads, gives a single entry per CDR3 protein. This table holds hundreds of thousands of distinct CDR3 sequences, roughly 34% found once. CDR3 length equals 15 residues. Per germline, CDR1 DFQATT and CDR2 SNEGSKA (reference sequence). The ends were cut back, 2 bases at V and 2 bases at J, with 15 bases in the middle. This clonotype has a count of ten or more. In patients chosen for sequencing, flow cytometry had shown CD8+CD57+ cell expansion. The cohort consisted entirely of patients having severe acquired aplastic anemia. At blood sampling, none of the patients had yet received therapy.

The V call is TRBV20-1, the J call TRBJ1-2, with D possibly TRBD1 on 6 matching bases. The specimen sequenced was sorted CD4+, CD8+, or CD8+CD57+ T cells (not recorded which) from PBMCs. The receptor was derived from a human donor with aplastic anemia. CDR3 sequence (DNA): TGCAGTGCTAGATTACAGGGATCAGGCAACTATGGCTACACCTTC. As protein: CSARLQGSGNYGYTF.